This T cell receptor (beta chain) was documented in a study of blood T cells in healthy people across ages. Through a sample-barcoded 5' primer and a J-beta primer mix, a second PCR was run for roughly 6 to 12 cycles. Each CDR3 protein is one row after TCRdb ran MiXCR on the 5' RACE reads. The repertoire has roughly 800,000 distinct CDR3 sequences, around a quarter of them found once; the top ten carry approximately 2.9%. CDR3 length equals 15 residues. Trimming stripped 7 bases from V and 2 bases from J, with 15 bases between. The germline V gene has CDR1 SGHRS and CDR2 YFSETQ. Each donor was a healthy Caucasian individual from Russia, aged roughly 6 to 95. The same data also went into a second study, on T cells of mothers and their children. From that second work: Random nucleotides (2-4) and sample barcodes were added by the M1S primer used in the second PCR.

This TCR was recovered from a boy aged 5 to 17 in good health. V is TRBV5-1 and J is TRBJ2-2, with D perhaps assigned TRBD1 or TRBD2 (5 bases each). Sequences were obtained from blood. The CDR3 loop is CASRTGLTNTGELFF. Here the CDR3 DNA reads TGCGCCAGCCGGACGGGGCTTACAAACACCGGGGAGCTGTTTTTT.